Included here is one T cell receptor beta chain sequence, with context. Reverse transcription of 0.5 to 1 ug RNA was performed with random hexamers. The method of amplification for TCR beta CDR3 was immunoSEQ multiplex PCR, covering 54 Vbeta and 13 Jbeta. TCRdb redid the calling of the immunoSEQ multiplex PCR reads with MiXCR, one entry per CDR3 protein. The sample contains roughly 200,000 distinct CDR3 sequences, more than 85% of which appear only once. The record originates from a study of CD8 T cells in Susac syndrome. The CDR3 runs to 17 residues. Germline loops: CDR1 GTSNPN, CDR2 SVGIG (reference sequence). J was trimmed by 1 base and V by 0 bases; bases with no gene match: 9.

This chain connects TRBV30 to TRBJ2-1, with 7 bases matching TRBD2. The specimen sequenced was CD4+ T cells from PBMCs. The source of this sequence is a human donor with multiple sclerosis. CDR3 sequence (DNA): TGTGCCTGGAGTGTAAATCGGTACGGGGGGTCCTACAATGAGCAGTTCTTC. It is translated as CAWSVNRYGGSYNEQFF.